What follows describes a single T cell receptor beta chain. Per the authors' pipeline: Researchers report that nucleated cell counts were estimated from reference gene primer amplification. Repertoires were generated with immunoSEQ multiplex PCR, while TCRdb's copy carries only in-frame clones and drops some. V, J and clone size reflect that table, while D and trimming were determined from the DNA. This sample has about 95,000 clones, with 80% to 90% found just once. The entry originates in a study of blood T cell repertoires in COVID-19. At the level of the study: The United States, Italy and Spain were the sources of the acute and convalescent COVID-19 samples.

The TCR originated in a man aged 50 to 60 with COVID-19, enrolled during active disease. Input material: peripheral blood.

Written as DNA, the CDR3 is TGTGCCAGCAGCTTAGGCGGACAGAAGCAGTACTTC. This gives the protein CASSLGGQKQYF. The rearrangement links TRBV7-2 to TRBJ2-7, with D possibly being TRBD1 (6 bases). Trimming pared 1 base from V and 8 bases from J, leaving 9 bases between. CDR3 length equals 12 residues. Germline V CDR1 and CDR2: SGHTA, FQGNSA.